This T cell receptor (beta chain) was documented in a study of T cells in Graves' hyperthyroidism and ophthalmopathy. Study-wide points: Researchers report that a 13 V-J model separated ophthalmopathy from stable hyperthyroidism.

What was amplified from RNA transcripts were TCR beta CDR3 regions. When the TCR CDR3 underwent first-round RT-PCR, the HTBI primer set was used. TCRdb analysed the multiplex PCR reads with MiXCR anew, one entry per CDR3 protein. The sample holds under 650,000 distinct CDR3 sequences, under 20% seen once. Diagnosing involved the use of clinical symptoms, serum thyroxine and TRAb, thyroid ultrasound and orbital computed tomography. On this clonotype: Its antigen is unknown.

The specimen sequenced was blood. The sequence was collected from a woman in her 30s with Graves' hyperthyroidism.

The CDR3 sequence: CASSYTSGNYNEQFF. Here the CDR3 DNA reads TGCGCCAGCAGCTACACTAGCGGTAACTACAATGAGCAGTTCTTC. The rearrangement joins TRBV5-1 to TRBJ2-1, with TRBD2 matching 8 bases. Looked up from germline, CDR1 is SGHRS and CDR2 is YFSETQ. The J segment lost 3 bases and the V segment lost 3 bases, leaving 5 bases of the junction unmatched. The CDR3 is 15 residues long. Complete variable domain (other parts from reference TRBV5-1 and TRBJ2-1): KAGVTQTPRYLIKTRGQQVTLSCSPISGHRSVSWYQQTPGQGLQFLFEYFSETQRNKGNFPGRFSGRQFSNSRSEMNVSTLELGDSALYLCASSYTSGNYNEQFFGPGTRLTVL.